The 15 T cell receptor beta chains below all came from one sample that was sequenced in a study of naive and memory T cell subsets. For these receptors, no antigen is known. General study results and limits: Naive repertoires, especially CD8, held a few larger clonotypes, possibly memory cells re-expressing CD45RA.

An equimolar mix of two oligonucleotides served as the beta constant-region primer for TRBC1 and TRBC2. The ligated cDNA underwent four PCR rounds using SP2 and nested alpha and beta constant-region primers. TCRdb recomputed calls from the UMI-ligation and nested PCR reads with MiXCR, one row per CDR3 protein. Of approximately 140,000 distinct CDR3 sequences listed, about 23% are singletons. The sample consisted of naive CD4+ T cells from blood. The origin of the receptors is a human donor in good health.

The rearrangement uses TRBV5-1 and TRBJ2-1; D call uncertain. This CDR3 contains 12 residues. CDR1 is SGHRS and CDR2 is YFSETQ in the germline V gene. Trimming took 1 base from V and 6 from J, leaving 5 bases between them. The CDR3: CASSLTVNEQFF. Here the CDR3 DNA reads TGCGCCAGCAGCTTGACAGTCAATGAGCAGTTCTTC.

The table lists this clonotype with a few counts. V gene TRBV6-5 combines with J gene TRBJ2-1; 9 bases line up with TRBD2. The germline CDR1 and CDR2 sequences are MNHEY and SVGAGI. The CDR3 extends over 15 amino acids. With V trimmed by 6 bases and J by 2 bases, 5 bases remained unmatched. For the CDR3, the DNA is TGTGCCAGCAGGGAACTAGCGGGCCCCTACAATGAGCAGTTCTTC. Protein product: CASRELAGPYNEQFF.

V gene TRBV29-1 combines with J gene TRBJ1-1, with unresolved D. CDR3 length: 14 amino acids. The V gene's germline CDR1 is SQVTM and CDR2 ANQGSEA. The ends were cut back, 1 base at V and 3 bases at J, with 12 bases in the middle. The CDR3 spells CSVEGTRRDTEAFF. The DNA of the CDR3 is TGCAGCGTTGAAGGGACGAGGAGGGACACTGAAGCTTTCTTT. Drawing the rest from reference TRBV29-1 and TRBJ1-1, the complete variable domain is SAVISQKPSRDICQRGTSLTIQCQVDSQVTMMFWYRQQPGQSLTLIATANQGSEATYESGFVIDKFPISRPNLTFSTLTVSNMSPEDSSIYLCSVEGTRRDTEAFFGQGTRLTVV.

This clonotype has a count of ten or more. V is TRBV3-1 and J is TRBJ2-7; 7 bases match TRBD2. Germline lookup yields CDR1 LGHDT and CDR2 YNNKEL (reference sequence). The CDR3 totals 13 residues. With 10 bases clipped from V and 1 base from J, the junction kept 7 bases outside the gene matches. The CDR3 nucleotides are TGTGCCACACGGCGGGAGCCATCCTACGAGCAGTACTTC. It specifies CATRREPSYEQYF.

This clonotype was found many times. This rearrangement joins TRBV12-3 or TRBV12-4 to TRBJ2-7; 11 positions match TRBD2. The length of the CDR3 is 17 residues. V gave up 5 bases and J gave up 4 bases; unmatched junction bases: 13. The chain's CDR3 is CASSPLLGLAGVYEQYF. DNA of the CDR3: TGTGCCAGCAGTCCGCTGCTTGGACTAGCGGGTGTATACGAGCAGTACTTC.

This clonotype has a handful of counts. The chain is built from TRBV5-1 and TRBJ2-5; TRBD1 aligns across 9 bases. The V gene's germline CDR1 is SGHRS and CDR2 YFSETQ. V lost 2 bases, J lost 5 bases, and 4 bases stayed unmatched. This CDR3 is 14 amino acids long. The CDR3 bases are TGCGCCAGCAGCTTACAGGGGGCAATGGAGACCCAGTACTTC. Translation gives CASSLQGAMETQYF. Full variable domain (outside the CDR3, taken from reference TRBV5-1 and TRBJ2-5): KAGVTQTPRYLIKTRGQQVTLSCSPISGHRSVSWYQQTPGQGLQFLFEYFSETQRNKGNFPGRFSGRQFSNSRSEMNVSTLELGDSALYLCASSLQGAMETQYFGPGTRLLVL.

The J gene is TRBJ2-7, the V gene TRBV6-2 or TRBV6-3; the match to TRBD2 covers 13 bases. The CDR3 totals 14 residues. The germline CDR1 and CDR2 sequences are MNHEY and SVGEGT. V was pared by 5 bases and J by 9 bases, with 7 bases of the junction left unmatched. CDR3 DNA: TGTGCCAGCAGTGAAGGACTAGCGGGAGCGGGGCAGTACTTC. Amino acid sequence: CASSEGLAGAGQYF.

The rearrangement uses TRBV6-5 and TRBJ1-2; 7 nucleotides match TRBD1. The V gene's germline CDR1 is MNHEY and CDR2 SVGAGI. The trim removed 3 bases at V and 6 bases at J, leaving 7 bases unmatched. The CDR3 consists of 14 residues. CDR3 in DNA: TGTGCCAGCAGTTATGTGGGCCAGGGGGATGGCTACACCTTC. It encodes CASSYVGQGDGYTF.

The genes are TRBV6-2 or TRBV6-3 and TRBJ1-1; tentative D call: TRBD1 (5 bases). Looked up from germline, CDR1 is MNHEY and CDR2 is SVGEGT. V shed 7 bases and J shed 1 base, with 19 bases lying between them. There are 16 residues in the CDR3. The CDR3 region is CASTQGGTPRNTEAFF. The CDR3 DNA reads as TGTGCCAGCACCCAAGGTGGGACCCCTAGGAACACTGAAGCTTTCTTT.

The rearrangement joins TRBV12-3 or TRBV12-4 to TRBJ2-7; the match to TRBD1 covers 8 bases. Trimming took 6 bases from V and 5 from J; bases not matched to a gene: 9. The CDR3 sequence is 14 residues long. The CDR3 DNA is TGTGCCAGCAGAAATGGACAGGGTTTCCACGAGCAGTACTTC. Its translation is CASRNGQGFHEQYF.

This clonotype was seen a handful of times. The chain recombines TRBV28 with TRBJ2-1; D is unresolved. Germline-derived CDR1 and CDR2 are MDHEN and SYDVKM. V dropped 6 bases and J dropped 3 bases, with 18 bases sitting between them. CDR3 length: 16 amino acids. DNA for the CDR3: TGTGCCAGCAGACCCCGCTACCCCGCCCTCTACAATGAGCAGTTCTTC. Amino acid sequence: CASRPRYPALYNEQFF.

At least ten counts were recorded for this clonotype. The gene calls are TRBV6-6 and TRBJ2-2; D is perhaps TRBD1 (6 bases). This CDR3 spans 14 amino acids. The V end lost 7 bases, the J end lost 5 bases, and 14 bases lay between the germline ends. From germline, CDR1 is MNHNY and CDR2 SVGAGI (reference sequence). As DNA, the CDR3 is TGTGCCAGCAAAGGACAGAGAGTTACCGGGGAGCTGTTTTTT. It yields the protein CASKGQRVTGELFF.

CDR3 residues: CAISDGTGEIYGYTF. For the CDR3, the DNA is TGTGCCATCAGTGACGGGACAGGGGAGATCTACGGCTACACCTTC. V is TRBV10-3 and J is TRBJ1-2; TRBD1 aligns across 10 bases. The CDR3 sequence is 15 residues long. Germline CDR1 ENHRY, CDR2 SYGVKD. J lost 8 bases, V lost 3 bases, and 9 bases had no gene match.

This clonotype has only a few counts. The chain has TRBV20-1 and TRBJ2-3, with D perhaps matching TRBD1 or TRBD2 (5 bases each). The length of the CDR3 is 14 residues. Trimming removed 6 bases at V and 6 bases at J, with 19 bases between. Germline CDR1 reads DFQATT; CDR2 reads SNEGSKA (reference sequence). The CDR3 DNA reads as TGCAGTGCCCAGGGCGGGCGAGGGCCTGATACGCAGTATTTT. Translation: CSAQGGRGPDTQYF.

This clonotype was counted at least ten times. J is TRBJ2-3 and V is TRBV20-1; unclear D gene. V was trimmed by 7 bases and J by 0 bases, leaving 8 bases between them. The germline V gene has CDR1 DFQATT and CDR2 SNEGSKA (reference sequence). CDR3 size: 12 residues. CDR3: CSVVGSTDTQYF. In nucleotides, the CDR3 is TGCAGTGTAGTTGGAAGCACAGATACGCAGTATTTT.